These 20 T cell receptor beta chains were sequenced from one sample in a study of CD8 T cells in Susac syndrome. Reverse transcription of about 0.5 to 1 ug RNA was carried out with random hexamers. One entry per CDR3 protein, called by TCRdb with MiXCR from the immunoSEQ multiplex PCR reads. The top ten hold 0.2% to 0.25% of the sample, which has about 150,000 distinct CDR3 sequences, about 94% seen once. Sequencing was carried out using CD8+ T cells from PBMCs. The receptors derive from a human donor with multiple sclerosis.

The chain joins TRBV5-4 to TRBJ2-7; weak D call: TRBD2 (6 bases). V was trimmed by 4 bases and J by 5 bases, leaving 10 bases between them. Germline V gives CDR1 SGHNT, CDR2 YYREEE (reference sequence). The CDR3 is made up of 12 amino acids. CDR3 amino acids: CASSASGDEQYF. CDR3 DNA: TGTGCCAGCAGCGCGTCGGGGGACGAGCAGTACTTC.

This chain uses TRBV6-4 with TRBJ2-7; 12 bases agree with TRBD1. The length of the CDR3 is 14 residues. J was trimmed by 5 bases and V by 10 bases; bases with no gene match: 9. Germline V lookup: CDR1 MRHNA, CDR2 SNTAGT. The CDR3 nucleotides are TGTGCCACCCTCCGGGACAGGGGGCAGCACGAGCAGTACTTC. This codes for CATLRDRGQHEQYF.

The V gene is TRBV20-1, the J gene TRBJ1-5, with TRBD1 matching 8 bases. The germline V gene has CDR1 DFQATT and CDR2 SNEGSKA (reference sequence). The J segment lost 0 bases and the V segment lost 3 bases, leaving 1 base of the junction unmatched. This CDR3 has 14 residues. The CDR3 nucleotides are TGCAGTGCTAGGGACAGGGTTAGCAATCAGCCCCAGCATTTT. This gives the protein CSARDRVSNQPQHF.

This clonotype was detected only once. The chain recombines TRBV30 with TRBJ2-6, with TRBD1 matching 9 bases. After removal of 3 bases from V and 0 bases from J, the junction contained 9 bases not matched to a gene. CDR3 size: 18 residues. In germline, CDR1 is GTSNPN, CDR2 SVGIG (reference sequence). The CDR3 loop reads CAWRVQGQGNSGANVLTF. The CDR3 bases are TGTGCCTGGAGGGTCCAGGGACAGGGAAACTCTGGGGCCAACGTCCTGACTTTC.

The chain links TRBV28 to TRBJ1-5; D not certain. V lost 5 bases to trimming and J lost 2 bases, with 10 bases between them. Germline lookup yields CDR1 MDHEN and CDR2 SYDVKM. CDR3 size: 14 residues. CDR3 region: CASSPRIRNQPQHF. DNA of the CDR3: TGTGCCAGCAGTCCGCGGATCCGCAATCAGCCCCAGCATTTT.

This chain links TRBV11-2 with TRBJ2-7, with D unclear. The CDR3 loop spans 12 amino acids. Germline V gene lookup returns CDR1 SGHAT and CDR2 FQNNGV. Trimming stripped 1 base from V and 6 bases from J, with 7 bases between. In nucleotides, the CDR3 is TGTGCCAGCAGCTTAGTCCAGACCGAGCAGTACTTC. It specifies CASSLVQTEQYF.

This clonotype was observed a handful of times. The chain is built from TRBV14 and TRBJ1-5; weak D call: TRBD1 (6 bases). Germline CDR1 reads SGHDN; CDR2 reads FVKESK. The V gene lost 1 base and the J gene lost 3 bases, with 10 bases spanning the gap. This CDR3 has 15 residues. The CDR3 here is CASSQGGGNNQPQHF. The CDR3 DNA sequence: TGTGCCAGCAGCCAAGGTGGGGGCAACAATCAGCCCCAGCATTTT.

The J gene is TRBJ2-1, the V gene TRBV5-1, with D perhaps matching TRBD1 (7 bases). This CDR3 has 15 amino acids. Trimming removed 4 bases at V and 6 bases at J, with 17 bases between. Germline-derived CDR1 and CDR2 are SGHRS and YFSETQ. CDR3 sequence: CASSPDQGGVNEQFF. The CDR3 region has the DNA TGCGCCAGCAGCCCTGACCAGGGGGGAGTCAATGAGCAGTTCTTC.

This clonotype was counted once. V is TRBV20-1 and J is TRBJ1-3, with D perhaps matching TRBD1 (5 bases). The length of the CDR3 is 15 residues. The V and J ends lost 1 base and 0 bases respectively, with 10 bases between them. Germline values: CDR1 DFQATT, CDR2 SNEGSKA (reference sequence). Here the CDR3 DNA reads TGCAGTGCTAGAGTCCCCACAGGCTCTGGAAACACCATATATTTT. As protein: CSARVPTGSGNTIYF.

The V gene is TRBV27, the J gene TRBJ2-2; maybe TRBD2 (7 bases). Per the germline V gene, CDR1 is MNHEY and CDR2 is SMNVEV (reference sequence). The ends were cut back, 4 bases at V and 5 bases at J, with 14 bases in the middle. The CDR3 contains 15 residues. The CDR3 DNA reads TGTGCCAGCAGTTCAGGTGGGGGGGCGACCGGGGAGCTGTTTTTT. Translation: CASSSGGGATGELFF.

J is TRBJ1-1 and V is TRBV7-8, with TRBD1 as a possible D gene (5 bases). The germline V gene has CDR1 SGHVS and CDR2 FQNEAQ. V lost 2 bases and J lost 2, with 12 bases in between. The CDR3 is made up of 15 amino acids. CDR3 protein: CASSLLRRDNTEAFF. DNA for the CDR3: TGTGCCAGCAGCTTATTACGCAGGGATAACACTGAAGCTTTCTTT.

This clonotype was recorded once. J is TRBJ2-1 and V is TRBV7-9; no clear D gene. The CDR3 contains 17 residues. Germline CDR1 is SEHNR and CDR2 is FQNEAQ (reference sequence). Trimming pared 5 bases from V and 4 bases from J, leaving 21 bases between. This CDR3 is CASSILRPVPPYNEQFF. The CDR3, as DNA: TGTGCCAGCAGCATCTTAAGGCCGGTCCCGCCATACAATGAGCAGTTCTTC.

This clonotype appeared once. The rearrangement joins TRBV20-1 to TRBJ2-3, with D possibly TRBD1 on 7 matching bases. The CDR3 runs 14 residues. Trimming left V 3 bases short and J 5 bases short, with 15 bases between. Germline V gene lookup returns CDR1 DFQATT and CDR2 SNEGSKA (reference sequence). CDR3 protein: CSARRDRSRDTQYF. CDR3 bases: TGCAGTGCTAGGCGGGACAGATCACGAGATACGCAGTATTTT.

The V gene is TRBV9, the J gene TRBJ2-1, with 14 bases matching TRBD2. Germline CDR1 reads SGDLS; CDR2 reads YYNGEE. This CDR3 is built from 15 residues. Germline trimming cut 6 bases from V and 6 bases from J; bases unmatched to any gene: 5. CDR3 nucleotide sequence: TGTGCCAGCAACGCCGGGACTAGCGGGGGCAATGAGCAGTTCTTC. This translates into CASNAGTSGGNEQFF.

This rearrangement joins TRBV20-1 to TRBJ2-7; 8 nucleotides align to TRBD2. Trimming cost V 2 bases and J 0 bases; bases outside gene matches: 6. This CDR3 contains 15 residues. CDR1 and CDR2 from the germline V gene are DFQATT and SNEGSKA (reference sequence). CDR3 region: CSARPRGGTSYEQYF. The CDR3 region has the DNA TGCAGTGCTAGACCCCGGGGGGGAACCTCCTACGAGCAGTACTTC.

The chain links TRBV7-3 to TRBJ2-2, with 7 bases matching TRBD1. The CDR3 is 15 amino acids. V shed 0 bases and J 5 bases; nucleotides not matched to a gene: 3. Germline V gene lookup returns CDR1 SGHTA and CDR2 FQGTGA. The CDR3 DNA follows: TGTGCCAGCAGCTTAACGACAGGGTCGACCGGGGAGCTGTTTTTT. It encodes CASSLTTGSTGELFF.

The chain carries TRBV6-2 or TRBV6-3 and TRBJ1-1; D is unclear. The CDR3 loop spans 15 amino acids. V gave up 0 bases and J gave up 3 bases, with 11 bases separating them. Germline CDR1 MNHEY, CDR2 SVGEGT. The CDR3 sequence: CASSYSTGDDTEAFF. The CDR3, as DNA: TGTGCCAGCAGTTACTCGACCGGGGATGACACTGAAGCTTTCTTT.

This chain links TRBV3-1 with TRBJ2-4; TRBD1 aligns across 8 bases. Germline V gene data show CDR1 as LGHDT and CDR2 as YNNKEL (reference sequence). The V gene end was trimmed by 1 base and the J gene end by 0 bases; junction bases not matched to a gene: 5. This CDR3 contains 17 residues. The CDR3, as DNA: TGTGCCAGCAGCCAAGGATGGACAGGGCTAGCCAAAAACATTCAGTACTTC. Protein sequence: CASSQGWTGLAKNIQYF.

The chain couples TRBV28 to TRBJ2-4; 7 nucleotides align to TRBD2. This CDR3 spans 16 amino acids. Trimming took 10 bases from V and 3 from J; bases not matched to a gene: 15. Germline CDR1 MDHEN, CDR2 SYDVKM. The CDR3: CATTKPLREDKNIQYF. DNA of the CDR3: TGTGCCACCACTAAGCCCCTCCGGGAGGACAAAAACATTCAGTACTTC. The entire variable domain, with the rest obtained from reference TRBV28 and TRBJ2-4, is as follows: DVKVTQSSRYLVKRTGEKVFLECVQDMDHENMFWYRQDPGLGLRLIYFSYDVKMKEKGDIPEGYSVSREKKERFSLILESASTNQTSMYLCATTKPLREDKNIQYFGAGTRLSVL.

This chain uses TRBV9 with TRBJ2-1; 7 bases match TRBD2. The germline V gene has CDR1 SGDLS and CDR2 YYNGEE. The CDR3 consists of 17 residues. V gave up 0 bases and J gave up 1 base; unmatched junction bases: 7. CDR3 amino acids: CASSVEERGRSYNEQFF. DNA for the CDR3: TGTGCCAGCAGCGTAGAGGAGCGGGGTCGATCCTACAATGAGCAGTTCTTC.